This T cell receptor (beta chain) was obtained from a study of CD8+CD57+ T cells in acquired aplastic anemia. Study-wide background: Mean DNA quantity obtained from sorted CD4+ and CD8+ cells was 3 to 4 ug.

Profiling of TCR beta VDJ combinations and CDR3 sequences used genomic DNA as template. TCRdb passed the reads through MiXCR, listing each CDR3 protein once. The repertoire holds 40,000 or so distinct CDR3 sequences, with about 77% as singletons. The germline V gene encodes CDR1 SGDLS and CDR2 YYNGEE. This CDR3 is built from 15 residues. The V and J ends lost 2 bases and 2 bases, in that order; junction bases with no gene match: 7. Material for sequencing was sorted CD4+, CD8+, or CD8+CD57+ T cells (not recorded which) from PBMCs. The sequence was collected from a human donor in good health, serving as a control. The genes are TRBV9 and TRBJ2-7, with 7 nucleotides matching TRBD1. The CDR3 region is CASSVRQGETYEQYF. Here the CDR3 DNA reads TGTGCCAGCAGCGTCAGACAGGGAGAAACCTACGAGCAGTACTTC.